What follows is one T cell receptor (beta chain) and its context. Its specificity is unknown. The ends lost 5 bases at V and 9 bases at J; junction bases unmatched: 3. This CDR3 contains 12 residues. CDR1 is SGHAT and CDR2 is FQNNGV in the germline V gene. The data derive from a study of T cells in localized non-small cell lung cancer. Study-level results: Longer overall survival was linked to higher blood T cell density. A median of approximately 50 clones ranked among the top 100 in tumor appeared in adjacent lung. Tumor trailed uninvolved adjacent lung in T cell clonality, which peaked there. Heterogeneity remains possible, as sequencing covered one tumor region only.

Using immunoSEQ multiplex PCR, the repertoire was profiled, and TCRdb retains in-frame clones only, with some absent. This sample has tens of thousands of clones, with roughly nine tenths found just once. Here the sequenced sample was PBMCs, taken before any cancer treatment. The chain combines TRBV11-2 with TRBJ2-1; 8 nucleotides agree with TRBD2. This receptor was obtained from a man aged 35 to 69 with stage II lung adenocarcinoma. This CDR3 reads CASSQREGEQFF. DNA for the CDR3: TGTGCCAGCAGCCAACGGGAGGGTGAGCAGTTCTTC. The variable domain in full, completed from reference TRBV11-2 and TRBJ2-1, reads EAGVAQSPRYKIIEKRQSVAFWCNPISGHATLYWYQQILGQGPKLLIQFQNNGVVDDSQLPKDRFSAERLKGVDSTLKIQPAKLEDSAVYLCASSQREGEQFFGPGTRLTVL.